This TCR beta chain came from a study of human T cells and chemical hapten exposure (dated by TCRdb to the early 2020s). About the study as a whole: For sensitization, 2% DPC in acetone was applied to a roughly 2 cm by roughly 2 cm area of upper inner arm skin. Libraries were combined into a pool for sequencing, and differences in TCR yield between samples came mainly from small differences in library volumes within the pool. Patch testing was done on the upper back using Finn chambers containing 0.01% DPC, and results were scored after 6 days according to International Contact Dermatitis Research Group standards. Nearly 30 alopecia patients provided blood for TCR sequencing at one to four time points (pre-sensitization, 2, 6 and 24 weeks). This study followed changes in the peripheral blood TCR repertoire in vivo during primary and secondary sensitization of alopecia patients to the hapten diphenylcyclopropenone (DPC). The mostly female patient cohort included alopecia areata with under or over 50% scalp involvement, alopecia totalis and alopecia universalis. Throughout the approximately 22-week study period, patients were also given weekly therapeutic DPC doses on the scalp. Blood was sampled from patients pre-sensitization (week 0) and at 2, 6 and about 24 weeks after DPC sensitization.

Comment on this clonotype: Its antigen remains undetermined. No clone much larger than this one lies a single base away; base qualities are absent.

This sample's time point label indicates: patch test 2, 6 weeks after DPC sensitization. The treatment or condition label on this specimen signifies: therapeutic diphenylcyclopropenone sensitization with weekly scalp DPC. At each patch-test visit, blood was drawn before the patch test was applied. Patients were eligible if aged 18 to 70, diagnosed with alopecia and judged suitable for DPC therapy, and pregnant patients were excluded. Unfractionated whole blood was collected in Tempus Blood RNA tubes, and total RNA was extracted from that blood. Findings and caveats that apply to the study as a whole: Expanded TCRs formed significantly more large CDR3 similarity clusters than pre-sensitization or healthy control sets, consistent with antigen-driven responses. Repeated subsampling changed both the strength of the expansion versus patch-test correlation and the threshold at which the correlation became significant. Patch test score correlated positively with the number of PT1 expanded TCRs, reaching significance at thresholds 8, 16 and 32 but not at 4. Because all patients had alopecia, a presumed autoimmune disease, the immune response of the patients might differ from that of healthy individuals. No change with DPC sensitization was found in the number of TCRs above 1 in 1000 frequency, and no evidence of global repertoire structure alterations was found.

Reading the germline V gene (reference sequence) gives CDR1 SEHNR and CDR2 FQNEAQ. Relative to germline, V is 2 bases shorter and J is 1 base shorter, with 7 bases between their ends. From the cysteine up to the phenylalanine, the CDR3 has a length of 14 residues. The DNA shown is the 42-base CDR3, in frame from base 1. The receptor library was made with RACE. Sequenced on a NextSeq 500. During library preparation, unique molecular identifiers were attached to individual cDNA molecules so that TCRs could be counted quantitatively and reproducibly. Each blood RNA sample was used to sequence both TCR alpha and TCR beta chains. The authors' pipeline ran thus. The median number of TCRs per sample was 85,000 to 100,000, ranging from 23,224 to 690,600. V, J and CDR3 annotation of the TCR reads was carried out using the Decombinator software suite. Every sample was subsampled to the same number of TCRs (28,000) for the PS versus PT1 abundance plots. Expanded TCRs were defined as absent before sensitization and observed at least eight times at the 2-week time point. The raw public reads went through TCRdb reprocessing: fastp at Q25, MiXCR clone calling, in-frame beta chains kept. Rows are unified per CDR3 protein, each entry keeping the most common DNA and genes. For this entry, the V and J calls and clone size follow TCRdb and not the study's own pipeline. Across this sample there are some 96,000 distinct CDR3 sequences, with around 9.3% seen only once. The ten largest clones add up to 2% to 2.5% of the sample.

Recombination connected TRBV7-9 to TRBJ2-3; TRBD2 could be the D gene, as 6 bases match. This receptor was identified in a woman in her thirties or forties with alopecia areata. Some clones in this sample may be carry-over from other donors' samples. The material was whole blood, obtained in connection with sensitization to the hapten diphenylcyclopropenone (DPC). The CDR3 loop reads CASSLTGGTDTQYF. The DNA sequence is TGTGCCAGCAGCTTAACGGGAGGCACAGATACGCAGTATTTT. The full variable domain, completed from the reference TRBV7-9 and TRBJ2-3 proteins outside the CDR3, reads DTGVSQNPRHKITKRGQNVTFRCDPISEHNRLYWYRQTLGQGPEFLTYFQNEAQLEKSRLLSDRFSAERPKGSFSTLEIQRTEQGDSAMYLCASSLTGGTDTQYFGPGTRLTVL.